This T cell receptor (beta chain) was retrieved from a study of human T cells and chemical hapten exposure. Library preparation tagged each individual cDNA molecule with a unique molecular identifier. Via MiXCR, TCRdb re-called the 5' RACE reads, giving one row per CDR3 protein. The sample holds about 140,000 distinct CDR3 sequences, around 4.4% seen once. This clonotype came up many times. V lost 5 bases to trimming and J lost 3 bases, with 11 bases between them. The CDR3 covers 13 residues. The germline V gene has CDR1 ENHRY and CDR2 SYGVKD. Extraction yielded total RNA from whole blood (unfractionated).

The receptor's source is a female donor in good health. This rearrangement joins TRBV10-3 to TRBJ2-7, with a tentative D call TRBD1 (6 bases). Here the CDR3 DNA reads TGTGCCATCAGTAGGGGACAAAACTACGAGCAGTACTTC. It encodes CAISRGQNYEQYF.